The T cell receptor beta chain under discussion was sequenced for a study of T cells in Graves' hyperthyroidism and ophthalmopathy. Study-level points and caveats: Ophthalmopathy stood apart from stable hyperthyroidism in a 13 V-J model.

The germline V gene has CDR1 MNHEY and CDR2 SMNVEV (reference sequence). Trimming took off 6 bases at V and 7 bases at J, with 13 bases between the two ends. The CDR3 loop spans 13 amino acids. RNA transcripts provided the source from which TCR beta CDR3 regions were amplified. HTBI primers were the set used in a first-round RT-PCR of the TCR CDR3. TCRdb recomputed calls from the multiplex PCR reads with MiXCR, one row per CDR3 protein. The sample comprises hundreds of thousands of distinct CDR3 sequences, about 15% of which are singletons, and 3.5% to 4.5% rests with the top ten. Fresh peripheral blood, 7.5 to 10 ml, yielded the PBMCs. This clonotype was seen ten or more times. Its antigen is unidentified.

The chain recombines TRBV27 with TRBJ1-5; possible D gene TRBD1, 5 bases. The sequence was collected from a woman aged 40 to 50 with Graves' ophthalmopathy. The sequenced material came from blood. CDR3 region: CASRPGQYQPQHF. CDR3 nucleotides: TGTGCCAGCAGGCCAGGACAATACCAGCCCCAGCATTTT.